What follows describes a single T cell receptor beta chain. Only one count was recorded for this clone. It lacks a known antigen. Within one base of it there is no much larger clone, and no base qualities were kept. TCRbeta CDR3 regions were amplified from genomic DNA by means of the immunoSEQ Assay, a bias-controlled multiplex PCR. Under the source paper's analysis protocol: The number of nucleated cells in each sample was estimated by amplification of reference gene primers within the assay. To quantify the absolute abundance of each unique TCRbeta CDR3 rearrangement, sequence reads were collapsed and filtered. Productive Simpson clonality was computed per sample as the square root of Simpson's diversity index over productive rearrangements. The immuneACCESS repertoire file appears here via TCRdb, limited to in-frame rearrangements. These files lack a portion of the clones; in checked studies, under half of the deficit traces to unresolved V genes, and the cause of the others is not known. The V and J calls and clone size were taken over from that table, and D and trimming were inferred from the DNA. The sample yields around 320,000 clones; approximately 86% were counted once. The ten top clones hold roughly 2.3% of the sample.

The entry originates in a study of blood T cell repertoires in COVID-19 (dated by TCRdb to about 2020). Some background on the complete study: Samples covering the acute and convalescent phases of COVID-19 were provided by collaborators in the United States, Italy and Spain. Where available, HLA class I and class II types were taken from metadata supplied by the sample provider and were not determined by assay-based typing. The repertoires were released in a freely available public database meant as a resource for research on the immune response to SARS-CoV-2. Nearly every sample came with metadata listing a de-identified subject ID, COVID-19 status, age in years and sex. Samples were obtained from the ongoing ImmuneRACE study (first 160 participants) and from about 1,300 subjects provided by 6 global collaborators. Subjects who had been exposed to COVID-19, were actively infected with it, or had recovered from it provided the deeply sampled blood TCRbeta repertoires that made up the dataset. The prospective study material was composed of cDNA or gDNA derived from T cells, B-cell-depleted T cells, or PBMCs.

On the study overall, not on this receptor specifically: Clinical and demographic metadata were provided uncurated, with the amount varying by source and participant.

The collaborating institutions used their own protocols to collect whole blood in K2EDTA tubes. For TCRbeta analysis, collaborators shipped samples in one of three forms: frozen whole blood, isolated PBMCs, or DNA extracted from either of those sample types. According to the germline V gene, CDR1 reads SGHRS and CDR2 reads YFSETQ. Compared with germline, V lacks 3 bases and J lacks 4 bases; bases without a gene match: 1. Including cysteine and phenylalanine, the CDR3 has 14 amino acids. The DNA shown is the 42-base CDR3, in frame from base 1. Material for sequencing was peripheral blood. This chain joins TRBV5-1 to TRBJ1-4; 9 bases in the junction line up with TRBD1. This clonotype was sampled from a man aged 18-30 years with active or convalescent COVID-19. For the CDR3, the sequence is CASSSDRGNEKLFF. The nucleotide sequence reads TGCGCCAGCAGCTCGGACAGGGGTAATGAAAAACTGTTTTTT.